The rows below give T cell receptor beta chains drawn from one sample of a study of cytomegalovirus exposure and HLA in healthy donors. Libraries were prepared by immunoSEQ multiplex PCR; TCRdb keeps only in-frame clonotypes and omits some of them. The profile shows roughly 150,000 clones, 88% of them singletons. What was sequenced was PBMCs. Every receptor here comes from a man in his late teens or twenties in good health and CMV-seronegative. The CDR3 runs from the conserved cysteine through the conserved F or W. Each record gives: clone size, D gene, V gene, J gene, CDR3 protein, CDR3 DNA. A D gene is named only where the DNA matches it firmly. Size is omitted from some rows. Given values are once, few, many or a class for expanded clones.

abundance: NA
d_gene: TRBD1
v_gene: TRBV30
j_gene: TRBJ1-5
CDR3aa: CAWSQTRNRGDQPQHF
CDR3nt: TGTGCCTGGAGTCAAACCCGGAACAGGGGAGATCAGCCCCAGCATTTT

abundance: NA
d_gene: NA
v_gene: TRBV4-1
j_gene: TRBJ2-5
CDR3aa: CASSQAREETQYF
CDR3nt: TGCGCCAGCAGCCAAGCCAGGGAAGAGACCCAGTACTTC

abundance: NA
d_gene: NA
v_gene: TRBV4-3
j_gene: TRBJ2-6
CDR3aa: CASSQIGRGAKGANVLTF
CDR3nt: TGCGCCAGCAGCCAAATCGGCCGGGGGGCCAAGGGGGCCAACGTCCTGACTTTC

abundance: NA
d_gene: NA
v_gene: TRBV13
j_gene: TRBJ1-2
CDR3aa: CASSLGLQVYGHTF
CDR3nt: TGTGCCAGCAGCTTAGGTTTACAGGTGTATGGCCACACCTTC

abundance: NA
d_gene: TRBD2
v_gene: TRBV29-1
j_gene: TRBJ2-4
CDR3aa: CSVDGAGGNIQYF
CDR3nt: TGCAGCGTTGATGGGGCGGGGGGAAACATTCAGTACTTC

abundance: NA
d_gene: NA
v_gene: TRBV15
j_gene: TRBJ2-1
CDR3aa: CATSRDLRDEQFF
CDR3nt: TGTGCCACCAGCAGAGATCTCAGGGATGAGCAGTTCTTC

abundance: NA
d_gene: NA
v_gene: TRBV2
j_gene: TRBJ1-6
CDR3aa: CATSGGIYNSPLHF
CDR3nt: TGTGCCACCTCGGGGGGGATCTATAATTCACCCCTCCACTTT

abundance: NA
d_gene: NA
v_gene: TRBV28
j_gene: TRBJ1-2
CDR3aa: CASNLRGGPYGYTF
CDR3nt: TGTGCCAGCAATCTCCGGGGGGGGCCGTATGGCTACACCTTC

abundance: NA
d_gene: NA
v_gene: TRBV29-1
j_gene: TRBJ1-1
CDR3aa: CSVEGRVNTEAFF
CDR3nt: TGCAGCGTTGAGGGCAGGGTGAACACTGAAGCTTTCTTT

abundance: NA
d_gene: NA
v_gene: TRBV2
j_gene: TRBJ1-5
CDR3aa: CASWSARGNQPQHF
CDR3nt: TGTGCCAGCTGGAGCGCCCGGGGCAATCAGCCCCAGCATTTT

abundance: NA
d_gene: TRBD2
v_gene: TRBV11-3
j_gene: TRBJ2-1
CDR3aa: CASSPWGTSGGEQFF
CDR3nt: TGTGCCAGCAGCCCCTGGGGGACTAGCGGCGGTGAGCAGTTCTTC

abundance: NA
d_gene: TRBD1
v_gene: TRBV4-1
j_gene: TRBJ2-5
CDR3aa: CASSHPGQGRETQYF
CDR3nt: TGCGCCAGCAGCCACCCGGGACAGGGTCGGGAGACCCAGTACTTC

abundance: NA
d_gene: NA
v_gene: TRBV29-1
j_gene: TRBJ2-7
CDR3aa: CSARDGSYEQYF
CDR3nt: TGCAGCGCGCGGGACGGATCCTACGAGCAGTACTTC

abundance: once
d_gene: TRBD1
v_gene: TRBV4-1
j_gene: TRBJ2-1
CDR3aa: CASSHGTVYNEQFF
CDR3nt: TGCGCCAGCAGCCATGGGACAGTCTACAATGAGCAGTTCTTC

abundance: NA
d_gene: NA
v_gene: TRBV19
j_gene: TRBJ2-2
CDR3aa: CASSNTGELFF
CDR3nt: TGTGCCAGTTCCAATACCGGGGAGCTGTTTTTT

abundance: NA
d_gene: NA
v_gene: TRBV27
j_gene: TRBJ1-2
CDR3aa: CASSLSRLGGYTF
CDR3nt: TGTGCCAGCAGTTTATCCCGGCTGGGCGGCTACACCTTC

abundance: NA
d_gene: NA
v_gene: TRBV5-1
j_gene: TRBJ2-3
CDR3aa: CASSSRGWSTDTQYF
CDR3nt: TGCGCCAGCAGCTCCAGGGGATGGAGCACAGATACGCAGTATTTT

abundance: NA
d_gene: TRBD2
v_gene: TRBV13
j_gene: TRBJ2-2
CDR3aa: CASSLLAGGPPGELFF
CDR3nt: TGTGCCAGCAGCCTATTAGCGGGGGGGCCCCCCGGGGAGCTGTTTTTT

abundance: NA
d_gene: NA
v_gene: TRBV28
j_gene: TRBJ1-1
CDR3aa: CASSEYQENTEAFF
CDR3nt: TGTGCCAGCAGTGAATATCAGGAGAACACTGAAGCTTTCTTT

abundance: NA
d_gene: NA
v_gene: TRBV5-6
j_gene: TRBJ2-1
CDR3aa: CASSLGGNEQFF
CDR3nt: TGTGCCAGCAGCTTGGGCGGCAATGAGCAGTTCTTC

abundance: NA
d_gene: TRBD2
v_gene: TRBV5-6
j_gene: TRBJ2-5
CDR3aa: CASSLGAGANQETQYF
CDR3nt: TGTGCCAGCAGCTTGGGGGCGGGAGCGAATCAAGAGACCCAGTACTTC

abundance: NA
d_gene: NA
v_gene: TRBV28
j_gene: TRBJ1-1
CDR3aa: CASSNLREFTEAFF
CDR3nt: TGTGCCAGCAGTAACCTCAGGGAATTCACTGAAGCTTTCTTT

abundance: NA
d_gene: TRBD2
v_gene: TRBV10-1
j_gene: TRBJ2-3
CDR3aa: CASSESKSGGTDTQYF
CDR3nt: TGCGCCAGCAGTGAGTCAAAAAGCGGGGGCACAGATACGCAGTATTTT

abundance: few
d_gene: TRBD1
v_gene: TRBV14
j_gene: TRBJ1-5
CDR3aa: CASSPTGWNQPQHF
CDR3nt: TGTGCCAGCAGTCCGACAGGGTGGAATCAGCCCCAGCATTTT

abundance: NA
d_gene: NA
v_gene: TRBV12-5
j_gene: TRBJ2-2
CDR3aa: CASGLGRGERTGELFF
CDR3nt: TGTGCTAGTGGTTTGGGCAGGGGAGAGAGGACCGGGGAGCTGTTTTTT

abundance: NA
d_gene: NA
v_gene: TRBV5-1
j_gene: TRBJ1-1
CDR3aa: CASSWGEQGDAFF
CDR3nt: TGCGCCAGCAGCTGGGGGGAGCAGGGTGACGCTTTCTTT

abundance: NA
d_gene: NA
v_gene: TRBV9
j_gene: TRBJ2-3
CDR3aa: CASSSSGDSTDTQYF
CDR3nt: TGTGCCAGCAGCTCGAGCGGAGATAGCACAGATACGCAGTATTTT

abundance: NA
d_gene: TRBD2
v_gene: TRBV7-2
j_gene: TRBJ2-1
CDR3aa: CASSTRLAYNEQFF
CDR3nt: TGTGCCAGCAGCACGCGACTAGCTTACAATGAGCAGTTCTTC

abundance: NA
d_gene: TRBD1
v_gene: TRBV10-1
j_gene: TRBJ1-6
CDR3aa: CASSAGTASPLHF
CDR3nt: TGCGCCAGCAGTGCGGGGACAGCTTCACCCCTCCACTTT

abundance: NA
d_gene: NA
v_gene: TRBV28
j_gene: TRBJ1-2
CDR3aa: CASSSLREADGYTF
CDR3nt: TGTGCCAGCAGTTCACTCAGGGAAGCTGATGGCTACACCTTC

abundance: NA
d_gene: NA
v_gene: TRBV11-3
j_gene: TRBJ1-1
CDR3aa: CASSSPSGRHTEAFF
CDR3nt: TGTGCCAGCAGCTCCCCCTCCGGGAGGCACACTGAAGCTTTCTTT

abundance: NA
d_gene: NA
v_gene: TRBV5-1
j_gene: TRBJ2-3
CDR3aa: CASSLARGSTDTQYF
CDR3nt: TGCGCCAGCAGCTTGGCTAGGGGGAGCACAGATACGCAGTATTTT

abundance: NA
d_gene: NA
v_gene: TRBV11-2
j_gene: TRBJ1-1
CDR3aa: CASSSAGGVTEAFF
CDR3nt: TGTGCCAGCAGCTCCGCCGGAGGGGTCACTGAAGCTTTCTTT

abundance: many
d_gene: NA
v_gene: TRBV6-5
j_gene: TRBJ2-7
CDR3aa: CASSISGMGYEQYF
CDR3nt: TGTGCCAGCTCGATATCCGGGATGGGCTACGAGCAGTACTTC

abundance: NA
d_gene: TRBD2
v_gene: TRBV4-1
j_gene: TRBJ2-5
CDR3aa: CASSQYSGGASFQETQYF
CDR3nt: TGCGCCAGCAGCCAATACAGCGGGGGGGCATCATTCCAAGAGACCCAGTACTTC

abundance: NA
d_gene: NA
v_gene: TRBV28
j_gene: TRBJ2-5
CDR3aa: CASSYPNTRSQYF
CDR3nt: TGTGCCAGCAGTTACCCAAACACACGCAGTCAGTACTTC

abundance: NA
d_gene: NA
v_gene: TRBV5-5
j_gene: TRBJ1-1
CDR3aa: CASSLDDSSVF
CDR3nt: TGTGCCAGCAGCTTAGATGACAGTTCGGTTTTT

abundance: NA
d_gene: NA
v_gene: TRBV6-1
j_gene: TRBJ2-3
CDR3aa: CASSEELRAHTQYF
CDR3nt: TGTGCCAGCAGTGAAGAGTTGCGGGCCCATACGCAGTATTTT

abundance: NA
d_gene: NA
v_gene: TRBV6-5
j_gene: TRBJ2-3
CDR3aa: CASSYSFQGVTDTQYF
CDR3nt: TGTGCCAGCAGTTACTCTTTCCAAGGGGTAACAGATACGCAGTATTTT

abundance: NA
d_gene: NA
v_gene: TRBV19
j_gene: TRBJ2-3
CDR3aa: CASSIGGPLADTQYF
CDR3nt: TGTGCCAGTAGTATAGGGGGGCCGTTGGCAGATACGCAGTATTTT

abundance: NA
d_gene: TRBD1
v_gene: TRBV6-5
j_gene: TRBJ1-5
CDR3aa: CASSPTGQGQPQHF
CDR3nt: TGTGCCAGCAGTCCCACCGGACAGGGTCAGCCCCAGCATTTT

abundance: NA
d_gene: NA
v_gene: TRBV13
j_gene: TRBJ1-1
CDR3aa: CASSLGNSGTEAFF
CDR3nt: TGTGCCAGCAGCTTAGGTAACAGCGGGACTGAAGCTTTCTTT

abundance: NA
d_gene: TRBD1
v_gene: TRBV11-3
j_gene: TRBJ2-5
CDR3aa: CASSLGAGGKETQYF
CDR3nt: TGTGCCAGCAGCTTAGGGGCAGGGGGAAAAGAGACCCAGTACTTC

abundance: NA
d_gene: NA
v_gene: TRBV5-1
j_gene: TRBJ2-2
CDR3aa: CASSLGGANTGELFF
CDR3nt: TGCGCCAGCAGCTTGGGAGGTGCGAACACCGGGGAGCTGTTTTTT

abundance: NA
d_gene: TRBD1
v_gene: TRBV5-1
j_gene: TRBJ2-2
CDR3aa: CASSLVWTGQNTGELFF
CDR3nt: TGCGCCAGCAGCTTGGTTTGGACAGGACAGAACACCGGGGAGCTGTTTTTT

abundance: NA
d_gene: NA
v_gene: TRBV28
j_gene: TRBJ2-3
CDR3aa: CASSLSSPSTDTQYF
CDR3nt: TGTGCCAGCAGTTTAAGTAGTCCTAGCACAGATACGCAGTATTTT

abundance: NA
d_gene: TRBD1
v_gene: TRBV11-2
j_gene: TRBJ2-7
CDR3aa: CASSKTGGYEQYF
CDR3nt: TGTGCCAGCAGCAAGACAGGGGGCTACGAGCAGTACTTC